The 5 T cell receptor beta chains below come from one sample, sequenced in a study of cytomegalovirus exposure and HLA in healthy donors. The PCR employed 60 Vbeta primers together with 13 Jbeta primers. The protocol was immunoSEQ multiplex PCR, while the TCRdb copy is restricted to in-frame clones and leaves out a portion. The table has a few hundred thousand clones, around nine tenths seen once. What was sequenced was PBMCs. The receptors were sampled from a girl aged 2-10 years in good health and CMV-seronegative.

The rearrangement links TRBV27 to TRBJ1-5; a weak D match, TRBD1 (6 bases). From germline, CDR1 is MNHEY and CDR2 SMNVEV (reference sequence). The V gene lost 5 bases and the J gene lost 3 bases, with 17 bases spanning the gap. The CDR3 is 16 residues long. The CDR3 here is CASSPYRTVVNQPQHF. DNA for the CDR3: TGTGCCAGCAGTCCTTACCGGACAGTAGTCAATCAGCCCCAGCATTTT.

Details on this clone: This sample includes further DNA sequences coding for the same CDR3. This chain connects TRBV30 to TRBJ1-4; 12 bases line up with TRBD1. CDR3 length: 15 residues. Per the germline V gene, CDR1 is GTSNPN and CDR2 is SVGIG (reference sequence). The V and J ends lost 3 bases and 8 bases, in that order; junction bases with no gene match: 7. CDR3 loop: CAWRGRDRGPEKLFF. In DNA form, the CDR3 reads TGTGCCTGGAGGGGAAGGGACAGGGGGCCCGAAAAACTGTTTTTT.

This clone has only a few counts. The chain couples TRBV4-1 to TRBJ2-6; 10 bases map to TRBD2. V shed 3 bases, J shed 0 bases, and the junction held 8 bases outside the gene matches. This CDR3 is 19 amino acids long. CDR1 and CDR2 (germline): MGHRA, YSYEKL. The CDR3 loop is CASSQRTSGGFSGANVLTF. CDR3 DNA sequence: TGCGCCAGCAGCCAGAGGACTAGCGGCGGTTTCTCTGGGGCCAACGTCCTGACTTTC.

The V and J genes are TRBV29-1 and TRBJ2-1, with 9 positions matching TRBD2. Looked up from germline, CDR1 is SQVTM and CDR2 is ANQGSEA. Trimming at V came to 3 bases and at J to 5 bases, leaving 8 bases not matched to a gene. There are 15 residues in the CDR3. In nucleotides, the CDR3 is TGCAGCGTTGATTTAGCGGGGGCCTTCGACAATGAGCAGTTCTTC. It translates to CSVDLAGAFDNEQFF.

The chain combines TRBV5-4 with TRBJ1-2; 9 nucleotides line up with TRBD1. The V gene's germline CDR1 is SGHNT and CDR2 YYREEE (reference sequence). The V and J ends lost 4 bases and 7 bases, in that order; junction bases with no gene match: 14. This CDR3 has 16 amino acids. DNA for the CDR3: TGTGCCAGCAGCGTGCCGGGACAGGGAGTTTCGGGTGGCTACACCTTC. It yields the protein CASSVPGQGVSGGYTF.